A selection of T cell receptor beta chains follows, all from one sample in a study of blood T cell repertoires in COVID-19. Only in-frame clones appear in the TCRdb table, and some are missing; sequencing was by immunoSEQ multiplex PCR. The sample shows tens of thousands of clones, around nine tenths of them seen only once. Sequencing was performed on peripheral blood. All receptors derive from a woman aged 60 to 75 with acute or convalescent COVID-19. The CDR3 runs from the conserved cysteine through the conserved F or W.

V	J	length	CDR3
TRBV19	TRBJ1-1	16	CASSSQTGVGNTEAFF
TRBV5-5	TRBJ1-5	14	CASSLRGQGQPQHF
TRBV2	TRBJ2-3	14	CASSGAAYTDTQYF
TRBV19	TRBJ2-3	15	CASSTGTSGTDTQYF
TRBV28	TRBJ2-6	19	CASRTWPGQGPAGANVLTF
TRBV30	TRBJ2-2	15	CATGVERGVSGELFF
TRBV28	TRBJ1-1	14	CASSPSETGTEAFF
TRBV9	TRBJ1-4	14	CASSVTGANEKLFF
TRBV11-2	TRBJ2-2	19	CASSLVDQLAGGLTGELFF
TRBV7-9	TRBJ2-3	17	CASSAPSGTKVTDTQYF
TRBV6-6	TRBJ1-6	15	CASSSTGSQGSPLHF
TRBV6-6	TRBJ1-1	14	CASSHGQGRSEAFF
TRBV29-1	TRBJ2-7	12	CSAGAGGGEQYF
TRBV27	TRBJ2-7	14	CASRWGQGIYEQYF
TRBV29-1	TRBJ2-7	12	CSPYRDRDEQYF
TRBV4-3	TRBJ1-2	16	CASSQQAGGINYGYTF